The 3 T cell receptor beta chains presented below share a single source sample, sequenced in a study of blood T cells in healthy people across ages. It was with a sample-barcoded 5' primer and a J-beta primer mix that a second PCR of about 6 to 12 cycles was run. In TCRdb, the 5' RACE reads were re-called with MiXCR into one record per CDR3 protein. Of 1.5 million to 2 million distinct CDR3 sequences detected, 49% appear once; the ten largest clones hold approximately 2%. Material: blood. The receptors originated from a middle-aged woman in good health.

The chain carries TRBV15 and TRBJ1-5, with a tentative D call TRBD1 (6 bases). This CDR3 has 16 amino acids. Per germline, CDR1 LNHNV and CDR2 YYDKDF (reference sequence). V shed 0 bases and J shed 5 bases, with 14 bases lying between them. This chain's CDR3 is CATSRDFSGADQPQHF. DNA of the CDR3: TGTGCCACCAGCAGAGATTTCTCAGGGGCGGATCAGCCCCAGCATTTT.

CDR3 residues: CASMEVPHNEQFF. CDR3 DNA: TGTGCCAGCATGGAGGTTCCTCACAATGAGCAGTTCTTC. This sequence joins TRBV28 and TRBJ2-1; TRBD2 is a possible D gene (5 bases). This CDR3 is 13 amino acids long. V lost 7 bases and J lost 5, with 12 bases in between. The germline CDR1 and CDR2 sequences are MDHEN and SYDVKM. The full variable domain, rest sourced from reference TRBV28 and TRBJ2-1, is DVKVTQSSRYLVKRTGEKVFLECVQDMDHENMFWYRQDPGLGLRLIYFSYDVKMKEKGDIPEGYSVSREKKERFSLILESASTNQTSMYLCASMEVPHNEQFFGPGTRLTVL.

The CDR3 loop reads CASSHGGQELSYEQYF. For the CDR3, the DNA is TGTGCCAGCAGCCATGGGGGACAGGAGCTCTCCTACGAGCAGTACTTC. The chain combines TRBV14 with TRBJ2-7, with 8 bases fitting TRBD1. Germline CDR1 reads SGHDN; CDR2 reads FVKESK. The CDR3 totals 16 residues. V gave up 3 bases and J gave up 0 bases; unmatched junction bases: 7.